The 21 T cell receptor beta chains below all came from one sample that was sequenced in a study of blood T cell repertoires in COVID-19. Here immunoSEQ multiplex PCR was the method, and the copy in TCRdb shows in-frame clones only, minus some. The data show tens of thousands of clones, approximately 86% seen once. Sequenced material: peripheral blood. Receptors originate from a human donor in a cohort sampled during active COVID-19.

This sequence joins TRBV28 and TRBJ2-1; 9 positions match TRBD2. Unmatched junction bases numbered 6, after V lost 4 bases and J lost 2 bases. Germline V CDR1 and CDR2: MDHEN, SYDVKM. CDR3 size: 16 residues. This CDR3 is CASSSIAGVAYNEQFF. DNA for the CDR3: TGTGCCAGCAGTTCGATAGCGGGAGTTGCCTACAATGAGCAGTTCTTC.

This clone came up once. This chain uses TRBV11-2 with TRBJ1-2; D uncertain. V dropped 2 bases and J dropped 0 bases, with 7 bases sitting between them. There are 14 residues in the CDR3. CDR1 is SGHAT, CDR2 FQNNGV, per germline. CDR3 DNA sequence: TGTGCCAGCAGCTTAAGTACGGCTAACTATGGCTACACCTTC. The encoded protein is CASSLSTANYGYTF. Together with reference TRBV11-2 and TRBJ1-2, the CDR3 gives the full variable domain: EAGVAQSPRYKIIEKRQSVAFWCNPISGHATLYWYQQILGQGPKLLIQFQNNGVVDDSQLPKDRFSAERLKGVDSTLKIQPAKLEDSAVYLCASSLSTANYGYTFGSGTRLTVV.

This clone was observed a few times. V is TRBV7-8 and J is TRBJ1-1, with TRBD1 as a possible D gene (5 bases). The V end lost 0 bases, the J end lost 4 bases, and 12 bases lay between the germline ends. This CDR3 comprises 15 residues. Germline V gives CDR1 SGHVS, CDR2 FQNEAQ. The DNA for the CDR3 is TGTGCCAGCAGCTTAGCAGTGGCGGGGGGCACTGAAGCTTTCTTT. Encoded protein: CASSLAVAGGTEAFF.

Notes on this clone: The same CDR3 can be traced to other DNA sequences in this sample. This chain joins TRBV5-1 and TRBJ2-7; 7 bases fit TRBD2. The CDR3 runs 13 residues. J was trimmed by 4 bases and V by 4 bases; bases with no gene match: 5. CDR1 is SGHRS and CDR2 is YFSETQ in the germline V gene. The DNA of the CDR3 is TGCGCCAGCAGCCCCGGCGGGGGTTACGAGCAGTACTTC. Amino acids: CASSPGGGYEQYF.

The rearrangement links TRBV7-2 to TRBJ2-2; the match to TRBD2 covers 11 bases. Germline V gene lookup returns CDR1 SGHTA and CDR2 FQGNSA. The CDR3 covers 15 residues. Unmatched junction bases numbered 3, after V lost 5 bases and J lost 4 bases. The CDR3 DNA reads as TGTGCCAGCAGCGGTAGCGGGAGGGGCACCGGGGAGCTGTTTTTT. It is translated as CASSGSGRGTGELFF.

V and J are TRBV6-5 and TRBJ1-5, with no clear D. Germline loops: CDR1 MNHEY, CDR2 SVGAGI. V lost 2 bases, J lost 5 bases, and 10 bases lay in between. This CDR3 comprises 14 residues. CDR3 in amino acids: CASSYGWGDQPQHF. The CDR3 region has the DNA TGTGCCAGCAGTTACGGGTGGGGAGATCAGCCCCAGCATTTT.

The J gene is TRBJ2-7, the V gene TRBV4-3; TRBD2 matches 8 bases. The germline V gene has CDR1 LGHNA and CDR2 YSLEER. CDR3 length: 15 amino acids. V trimming: 0 bases; J trimming: 5 bases; junction bases outside the gene matches: 6. CDR3 loop: CASSQEWTGGDEQYF. Here the CDR3 DNA reads TGCGCCAGCAGCCAAGAGTGGACGGGAGGGGACGAGCAGTACTTC.

The chain recombines TRBV27 with TRBJ2-5; 13 nucleotides agree with TRBD2. The CDR3 is 16 amino acids. Losses at the gene ends were 6 bases for V and 1 base for J; bases not matched to a gene: 5. Germline-derived CDR1 and CDR2 are MNHEY and SMNVEV (reference sequence). The CDR3 is CASSPTSGRVQETQYF. As DNA, the CDR3 is TGTGCCAGCAGCCCAACTAGCGGGAGGGTCCAAGAGACCCAGTACTTC.

This clone showed up just a few times. The chain has TRBV23-1 and TRBJ2-7, with D possibly TRBD2 on 5 matching bases. TRBV23-1 is reported as an ORF; its role is uncertain. V shed 2 bases and J shed 6 bases, with 11 bases lying between them. This CDR3 has 13 amino acids. The DNA of the CDR3 is TGCGCCAGCAGTCAAGTGAGGGTTGTCGAGCAGTACTTC. Protein: CASSQVRVVEQYF.

This chain uses TRBV5-1 with TRBJ2-1, with TRBD1 identical over 7 bases. Germline CDR1 SGHRS, CDR2 YFSETQ. This CDR3 is built from 14 residues. With 1 base clipped from V and 4 bases from J, the junction kept 2 bases outside the gene matches. CDR3 sequence (DNA): TGCGCCAGCAGCTTGCGGGGACAGTACAATGAGCAGTTCTTC. Its protein is CASSLRGQYNEQFF.

The chain uses TRBV23-1 and TRBJ2-1; no firm D call. TRBV23-1 is labeled an ORF, and its function is uncertain. V was shortened by 4 bases and J by 3 bases, with 7 bases between the two germline ends. The CDR3 is 13 amino acids. CDR3 sequence reads: CASSLADYNEQFF. CDR3 nucleotides: TGCGCCAGCAGTCTGGCCGACTACAATGAGCAGTTCTTC.

The chain joins TRBV16 to TRBJ1-2; no reliable D call. The CDR3 consists of 15 residues. The germline gives CDR1 KGHSY, CDR2 FQNENV. V lost 4 bases, J lost 8 bases, and 20 bases lay in between. The CDR3 spells CASSPRTGVVLGYTF. DNA for the CDR3: TGTGCCAGCAGCCCGCGGACTGGGGTCGTGTTGGGCTACACCTTC.

V usage is TRBV5-1 and J usage is TRBJ2-7; 15 bases line up with TRBD2. The CDR3 loop spans 18 amino acids. J gave up 0 bases and V 4 bases, and 8 bases lay outside the gene matches. The germline CDR1 and CDR2 sequences are SGHRS and YFSETQ. The CDR3 spells CASSHGTSGGPRSYEQYF. The CDR3 nucleotides read TGCGCCAGCAGCCATGGGACTAGCGGGGGGCCTCGCTCCTACGAGCAGTACTTC.

The chain combines TRBV10-3 with TRBJ2-3, with D tentatively TRBD2 (5 bases). V shed 6 bases and J shed 4 bases, with 17 bases lying between them. The germline V gene encodes CDR1 ENHRY and CDR2 SYGVKD. CDR3 length equals 15 residues. The CDR3 sequence is CAISPPSNGADTQYF. CDR3 in DNA: TGTGCCATCAGCCCCCCTAGCAACGGCGCAGATACGCAGTATTTT.

V gene TRBV10-3 combines with J gene TRBJ1-1, with TRBD1 matching 8 bases. Germline V lookup: CDR1 ENHRY, CDR2 SYGVKD. Unmatched junction bases numbered 5, after V lost 1 base and J lost 1 base. The CDR3 consists of 16 residues. Written as DNA, the CDR3 is TGTGCCATCAGTGAGTGGTCAGGGGGCCCGAACACTGAAGCTTTCTTT. Translating it yields CAISEWSGGPNTEAFF.

This chain uses TRBV7-9 with TRBJ1-1; TRBD1 is a possible D gene (6 bases). CDR3 length: 14 amino acids. The germline gives CDR1 SEHNR, CDR2 FQNEAQ (reference sequence). Trimming removed 2 bases at V and 1 base at J, with 8 bases between. As DNA, the CDR3 is TGTGCCAGCAGCTTAATGGGGGCGAACACTGAAGCTTTCTTT. Its translation is CASSLMGANTEAFF.

The CDR3: CSVEDLGTPPADTQYF. The CDR3 coding sequence is TGCAGCGTTGAAGATCTCGGGACACCCCCAGCAGATACGCAGTATTTT. The rearrangement links TRBV29-1 to TRBJ2-3; tentatively, D is TRBD1 (6 bases). CDR1 and CDR2 (germline): SQVTM, ANQGSEA. Trimming took 0 bases from V and 4 from J, leaving 17 bases between them. The CDR3 sequence is 16 residues long.

Remarks on this clone: At one end the junction does not follow the germline gene, possibly because of a read error. The genes are TRBV4-1 and TRBJ2-5; 10 bases are shared with TRBD2. CDR1 and CDR2 from the germline V gene are MGHRA and YSYEKL. The CDR3 has 15 amino acids. CDR3 sequence reads: CASSQPTSGLSGAHF. CDR3 nucleotides: TGCGCCAGCAGCCAACCGACTAGCGGGCTCTCGGGGGCGCACTTC.

V usage is TRBV6-5 and J usage is TRBJ1-5; tentative D call: TRBD1 (6 bases). Germline CDR1 MNHEY, CDR2 SVGAGI. V was clipped by 0 bases and J by 7 bases, with 10 bases between them. The CDR3 extends over 14 amino acids. CDR3 sequence reads: CASSYSAGAQPQHF. The CDR3 nucleotides are TGTGCCAGCAGTTACTCCGCAGGGGCACAGCCCCAGCATTTT.

V gene TRBV6-6 combines with J gene TRBJ1-3, with 9 nucleotides matching TRBD1. J lost 7 bases, V lost 4 bases, and 8 bases had no gene match. CDR1 is MNHNY and CDR2 is SVGAGI in the germline V gene (reference sequence). This CDR3 is 15 amino acids long. The CDR3 nucleotides are TGTGCCAGCAGTTCACAGGGGGCAGAATGGAACACCATATATTTT. This sequence encodes CASSSQGAEWNTIYF.

The rearrangement joins TRBV7-2 to TRBJ1-2; D unresolved. Germline CDR1 SGHTA, CDR2 FQGNSA. This CDR3 is built from 12 residues. With 2 bases removed from V and 3 bases from J, the gap between germline ends came to 4 bases. CDR3 DNA sequence: TGTGCCAGCAGCTTATCAGACTATGGCTACACCTTC. Amino acid sequence: CASSLSDYGYTF. Filled out from reference TRBV7-2 and TRBJ1-2, the complete variable domain reads GAGVSQSPSNKVTEKGKDVELRCDPISGHTALYWYRQSLGQGLEFLIYFQGNSAPDKSGLPSDRFSAERTGGSVSTLTIQRTQQEDSAVYLCASSLSDYGYTFGSGTRLTVV.